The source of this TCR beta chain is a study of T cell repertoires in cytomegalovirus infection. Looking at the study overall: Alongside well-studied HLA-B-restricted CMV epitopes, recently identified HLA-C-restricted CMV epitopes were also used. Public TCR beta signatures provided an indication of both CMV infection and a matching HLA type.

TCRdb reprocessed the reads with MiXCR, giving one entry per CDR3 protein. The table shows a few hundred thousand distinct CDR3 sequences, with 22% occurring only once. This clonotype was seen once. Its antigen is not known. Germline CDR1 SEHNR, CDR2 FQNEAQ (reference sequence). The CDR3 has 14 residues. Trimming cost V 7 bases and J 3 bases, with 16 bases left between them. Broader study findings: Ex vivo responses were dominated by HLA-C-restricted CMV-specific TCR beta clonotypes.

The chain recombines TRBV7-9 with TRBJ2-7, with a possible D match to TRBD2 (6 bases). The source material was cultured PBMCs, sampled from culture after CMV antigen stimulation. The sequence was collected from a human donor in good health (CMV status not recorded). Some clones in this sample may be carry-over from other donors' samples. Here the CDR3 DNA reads TGTGCCAGCATCCGCGGCGGGACGAGCTACGAGCAGTACTTC. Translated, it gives CASIRGGTSYEQYF.